This T cell receptor beta chain emerged from a study of control samples from healthy donors and cancer patients. Only a few counts were recorded for this clone. V dropped 1 base and J dropped 1 base, with 14 bases sitting between them. This CDR3 spans 16 amino acids. Germline V lookup: CDR1 MNHNS, CDR2 SASEGT. Profiled with immunoSEQ multiplex PCR; TCRdb holds only in-frame clones, not every one. Of 90,000 or so clones in the sample, around four fifths were seen once. The receptor's source is a man between 25 and 39 years old in good health. The chain is built from TRBV6-1 and TRBJ2-7; D is tentatively TRBD1 or TRBD2 (5 bases each). The sample was blood. For the CDR3, the DNA is TGTGCCAGCAGTGAAGGTGTCAGCTGGGGGTCCTACGAGCAGTACTTC. The encoded protein is CASSEGVSWGSYEQYF.